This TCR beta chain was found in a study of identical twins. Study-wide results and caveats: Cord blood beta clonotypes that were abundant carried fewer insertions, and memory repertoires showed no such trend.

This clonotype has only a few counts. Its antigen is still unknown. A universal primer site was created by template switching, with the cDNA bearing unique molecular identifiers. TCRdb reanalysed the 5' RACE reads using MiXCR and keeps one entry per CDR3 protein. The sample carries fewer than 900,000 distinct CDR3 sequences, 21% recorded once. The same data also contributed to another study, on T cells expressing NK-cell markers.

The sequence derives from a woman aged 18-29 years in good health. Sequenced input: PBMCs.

The CDR3 loop is CATVEPRSYNEQFF. The CDR3 region has the DNA TGTGCCACCGTAGAGCCCAGGTCCTACAATGAGCAGTTCTTC. V and J are TRBV2 and TRBJ2-1, with unresolved D. The V and J ends lost 10 bases and 1 base respectively, with 14 bases between them. There are 14 residues in the CDR3. From germline, CDR1 is SNHLY and CDR2 FYNNEI.